This T cell receptor (beta chain) was recorded in a study of shared clonotypes between healthy human individuals. The study, taken as a whole, reports: When naive CD4 clonotypes were compared across a few donors, around 5% were shared.

Trimming left V 1 base short and J 0 bases short, with 5 bases between. Germline V lookup: CDR1 SGHAT, CDR2 FQDESV (reference sequence). The CDR3 totals 14 residues. About this clone: Its antigen is as yet unknown.

CD4+ cells were split into CD45RA+ naive and CD45RA-negative memory subsets. The table came from immunoSEQ multiplex PCR; TCRdb's copy has only in-frame clones and leaves some out. The sample records about 2.3 million clones, more than 80% being singletons. This clonotype was obtained from a young man in good health. Some clones in this sample may be carry-over from other donors' samples. This chain uses TRBV11-1 with TRBJ2-3; D may be TRBD2 (5 bases). Sequencing used naive CD4+ T cells from PBMCs. The subset denotes: CD45RA+ positively selected. CDR3 sequence: CASSLGGSTDTQYF. The CDR3 bases are TGTGCCAGCAGCTTAGGCGGGAGCACAGATACGCAGTATTTT.